This is a list of T cell receptor beta chains from one sample in a study of spatial heterogeneity in lung cancer. Using its own MiXCR run on the 5' RACE reads, TCRdb lists one record per CDR3 protein. The sample has about 9,500 distinct CDR3 sequences, 8.7% seen once. Specimen: lung tumor tissue, collected at surgery. Receptors were obtained from a female donor with early-stage non-small cell lung cancer. Both conserved end residues are part of each CDR3. A D gene is named only where the DNA matches it firmly. Clone size appears in some rows only: once, few, many, or a class for an expanded clone.

d_gene: -
abundance: many
j_gene: TRBJ2-2
v_gene: TRBV7-3
CDR3aa: CASSPNVGDGELFF
CDR3nt: TGTGCCAGCAGCCCCAATGTAGGGGACGGGGAGCTGTTTTTT

d_gene: -
abundance: -
j_gene: TRBJ1-5
v_gene: TRBV6-6
CDR3aa: CASSSSGGGQPQHF
CDR3nt: TGTGCCAGCAGTTCTTCTGGGGGCGGGCAGCCCCAGCATTTT

d_gene: -
abundance: few
j_gene: TRBJ2-1
v_gene: TRBV7-2
CDR3aa: CASSSWRPKPYNEQFF
CDR3nt: TGTGCCAGCAGCTCGTGGAGGCCGAAACCCTACAATGAGCAGTTCTTC

d_gene: -
abundance: many
j_gene: TRBJ2-3
v_gene: TRBV13
CDR3aa: CASSSPHRDQGHTDTQYF
CDR3nt: TGTGCCAGCAGCTCACCTCACCGGGACCAAGGGCACACAGATACGCAGTATTTT

d_gene: -
abundance: -
j_gene: TRBJ1-2
v_gene: TRBV28
CDR3aa: CASSLKAGSYGYTF
CDR3nt: TGTGCCAGCAGTTTAAAGGCCGGGTCCTATGGCTACACCTTC

d_gene: -
abundance: many
j_gene: TRBJ2-5
v_gene: TRBV28
CDR3aa: CAAGGQETQYF
CDR3nt: TGTGCCGCCGGGGGCCAAGAGACCCAGTACTTC

d_gene: TRBD1
abundance: -
j_gene: TRBJ2-7
v_gene: TRBV2
CDR3aa: CASRDRGHEQYF
CDR3nt: TGTGCCAGCCGGGACAGGGGTCACGAGCAGTACTTC

d_gene: -
abundance: few
j_gene: TRBJ2-7
v_gene: TRBV21-1
CDR3aa: CASSKGQGFYEQYF
CDR3nt: TGTGCCAGCAGCAAAGGCCAGGGGTTCTACGAGCAGTACTTC

d_gene: -
abundance: many
j_gene: TRBJ2-3
v_gene: TRBV20-1
CDR3aa: CVGAETTDTQYF
CDR3nt: TGCGTGGGAGCGGAGACCACAGATACGCAGTATTTT

d_gene: -
abundance: few
j_gene: TRBJ1-1
v_gene: TRBV29-1
CDR3aa: CSVPWNTEAFF
CDR3nt: TGCAGCGTTCCCTGGAACACTGAAGCTTTCTTT

d_gene: TRBD2
abundance: medium-sized
j_gene: TRBJ2-4
v_gene: TRBV5-1
CDR3aa: CASSLGTRSQNIQYF
CDR3nt: TGCGCCAGCAGCTTGGGGACTAGGTCCCAAAACATTCAGTACTTC

d_gene: -
abundance: medium-sized
j_gene: TRBJ1-5
v_gene: TRBV12-3/TRBV12-4
CDR3aa: CASSLEQHNQPQHF
CDR3nt: TGTGCCAGCAGTTTAGAACAGCACAATCAGCCCCAGCATTTT

d_gene: TRBD2
abundance: -
j_gene: TRBJ2-2
v_gene: TRBV5-8
CDR3aa: CASSNGLALTNTGELFF
CDR3nt: TGTGCCAGCAGCAACGGACTAGCCCTAACGAACACCGGGGAGCTGTTTTTT

d_gene: TRBD1
abundance: many
j_gene: TRBJ1-4
v_gene: TRBV19
CDR3aa: CASKRTGVNEKLFF
CDR3nt: TGTGCCAGTAAAAGGACAGGAGTTAATGAAAAACTGTTTTTT

d_gene: TRBD2
abundance: many
j_gene: TRBJ2-3
v_gene: TRBV18
CDR3aa: CASSPLAGSGTDTQYF
CDR3nt: TGTGCCAGCTCACCATTAGCGGGGTCTGGCACAGATACGCAGTATTTT

d_gene: -
abundance: few
j_gene: TRBJ2-1
v_gene: TRBV5-1
CDR3aa: CASSLAGGQIEQFF
CDR3nt: TGCGCCAGCAGCTTGGCCGGCGGACAGATTGAGCAGTTCTTC

d_gene: TRBD1
abundance: few
j_gene: TRBJ2-1
v_gene: TRBV5-1
CDR3aa: CASSLGQGFNEQFF
CDR3nt: TGCGCCAGCAGCTTAGGACAGGGGTTCAATGAGCAGTTCTTC

d_gene: -
abundance: -
j_gene: TRBJ1-5
v_gene: TRBV4-1
CDR3aa: CASSQIPHLGTSNQPQHF
CDR3nt: TGCGCCAGCAGCCAAATACCCCACCTAGGTACGAGCAATCAGCCCCAGCATTTT

d_gene: -
abundance: -
j_gene: TRBJ2-7
v_gene: TRBV9
CDR3aa: CASSPGQQAYEQYF
CDR3nt: TGTGCCAGCAGCCCGGGACAACAAGCCTACGAGCAGTACTTC

d_gene: -
abundance: many
j_gene: TRBJ1-5
v_gene: TRBV7-6
CDR3aa: CASSLVEGQPQHF
CDR3nt: TGTGCCAGCAGCTTAGTAGAGGGTCAGCCCCAGCATTTT

d_gene: -
abundance: -
j_gene: TRBJ2-1
v_gene: TRBV5-8
CDR3aa: CASSLAGRGVYNEQFF
CDR3nt: TGTGCCAGCAGCTTGGCCGGGCGGGGAGTCTACAATGAGCAGTTCTTC

d_gene: -
abundance: many
j_gene: TRBJ2-5
v_gene: TRBV29-1
CDR3aa: CSVDRLQETQYF
CDR3nt: TGCAGCGTTGACAGACTTCAAGAGACCCAGTACTTC

d_gene: TRBD1
abundance: -
j_gene: TRBJ2-7
v_gene: TRBV11-3
CDR3aa: CASSFPPYGTGSGEQYF
CDR3nt: TGTGCCAGCAGCTTTCCTCCATATGGGACAGGGAGTGGAGAGCAGTACTTC

d_gene: -
abundance: few
j_gene: TRBJ1-5
v_gene: TRBV11-2
CDR3aa: CASSLDSSNQPQHF
CDR3nt: TGTGCCAGCAGCCTGGACAGTAGCAATCAGCCCCAGCATTTT

d_gene: -
abundance: medium-sized
j_gene: TRBJ1-4
v_gene: TRBV4-1
CDR3aa: CASSQGYTAGTATNEKLFF
CDR3nt: TGCGCCAGCAGCCAAGGATACACCGCCGGGACGGCGACTAATGAAAAACTGTTTTTT

d_gene: -
abundance: -
j_gene: TRBJ2-7
v_gene: TRBV2
CDR3aa: CASRAGTENYEQYF
CDR3nt: TGTGCCAGCAGGGCCGGGACGGAAAACTACGAGCAGTACTTC

d_gene: -
abundance: medium-sized
j_gene: TRBJ2-6
v_gene: TRBV14
CDR3aa: CASSQGGAGANVLTF
CDR3nt: TGTGCCAGCAGCCAAGGGGGGGCTGGGGCCAACGTCCTGACTTTC

d_gene: TRBD1
abundance: medium-sized
j_gene: TRBJ2-7
v_gene: TRBV6-2/TRBV6-3
CDR3aa: CASSPDRDRPHEQYF
CDR3nt: TGTGCCAGCAGTCCGGACAGGGACCGTCCTCACGAGCAGTACTTC

d_gene: -
abundance: few
j_gene: TRBJ1-2
v_gene: TRBV19
CDR3aa: CASSIGLVGRENSGYTF
CDR3nt: TGTGCCAGTAGTATCGGATTGGTCGGCAGGGAGAACTCTGGCTACACCTTC